This T cell receptor (beta chain) was profiled in a study of blood T cell repertoires in COVID-19. The repertoire was sequenced with immunoSEQ multiplex PCR; TCRdb's copy has only in-frame clones and lacks some. The data show around 47,000 clones, around 82% seen once. Losses at the gene ends were 7 bases for V and 6 bases for J; bases not matched to a gene: 7. Germline CDR1 is LNHDA and CDR2 is SQIVND (reference sequence). This CDR3 is built from 14 residues. Sequencing was done on a sample of peripheral blood. The chain links TRBV19 to TRBJ2-2; 8 bases align to TRBD1. This TCR was sampled from a woman older than 75 with COVID-19, enrolled during active disease. DNA for the CDR3: TGTGCCAGTACCCGGACAGGGTTTCCCGGGGAGCTGTTTTTT. Protein sequence: CASTRTGFPGELFF.